This T cell receptor (beta chain) was sequenced during a study of T-cell memory formation after mild COVID-19. Notes on the study in general: Pre-infection memory showed some responding clones, and this suggested that cross-reactive memory joined. Shrinking CD4+ clones were chiefly CM and EM; CD8+ ones were chiefly EMRA.

5'RACE primed at constant segments yielded TCR alpha and TCR beta cDNA libraries bearing sample barcodes and UMIs. TCRdb itself ran the 5' RACE reads through MiXCR, one entry per CDR3 protein. Of fewer than 350,000 distinct CDR3 sequences listed, 15% are singletons. In regard to this clonotype: Its antigen is undetermined.

The junction had 5 bases not matched to a gene; V was cut back by 3 bases and J by 3 bases. The CDR3 length is 15 residues. The V gene's germline CDR1 is MGHRA and CDR2 YSYEKL. What was sequenced was PBMCs or a T cell subset sorted from them (not recorded which). This chain joins TRBV4-1 and TRBJ1-5; 7 bases align to TRBD1. This sequence originates from a man aged 18 to 35 who had mild COVID-19 (a few samples of this study predate the infection). Cell type and time point are not known. CDR3 sequence reads: CASSHITGDNQPQHF. The DNA of the CDR3 is TGCGCCAGCAGCCACATCACAGGGGACAATCAGCCCCAGCATTTT.